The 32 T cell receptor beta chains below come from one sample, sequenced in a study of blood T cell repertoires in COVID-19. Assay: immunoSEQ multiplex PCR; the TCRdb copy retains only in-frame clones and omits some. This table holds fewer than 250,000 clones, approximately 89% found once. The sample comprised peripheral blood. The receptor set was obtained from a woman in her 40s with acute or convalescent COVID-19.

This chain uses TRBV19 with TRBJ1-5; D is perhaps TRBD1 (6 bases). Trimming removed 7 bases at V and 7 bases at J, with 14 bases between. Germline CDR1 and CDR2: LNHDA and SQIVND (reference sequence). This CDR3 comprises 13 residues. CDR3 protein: CASTTQGSQPQHF. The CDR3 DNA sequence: TGTGCCAGTACCACCCAGGGGAGCCAGCCCCAGCATTTT.

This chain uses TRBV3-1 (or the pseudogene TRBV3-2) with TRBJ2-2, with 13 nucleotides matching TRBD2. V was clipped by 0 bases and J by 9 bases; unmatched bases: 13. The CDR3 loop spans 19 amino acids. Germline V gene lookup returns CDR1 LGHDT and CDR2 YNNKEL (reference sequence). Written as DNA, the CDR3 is TGTGCCAGCAGCCAAGAAGGAACTAGCGGGGGGGTCCCAAACCGGGAGCTGTTTTTT. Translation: CASSQEGTSGGVPNRELFF.

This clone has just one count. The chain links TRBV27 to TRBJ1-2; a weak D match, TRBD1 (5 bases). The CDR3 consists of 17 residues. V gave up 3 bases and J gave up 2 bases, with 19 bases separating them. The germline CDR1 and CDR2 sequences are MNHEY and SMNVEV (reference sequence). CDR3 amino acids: CASSFVSPQGTNYGYTF. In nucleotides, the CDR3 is TGTGCCAGCAGTTTCGTATCTCCCCAGGGAACGAACTATGGCTACACCTTC.

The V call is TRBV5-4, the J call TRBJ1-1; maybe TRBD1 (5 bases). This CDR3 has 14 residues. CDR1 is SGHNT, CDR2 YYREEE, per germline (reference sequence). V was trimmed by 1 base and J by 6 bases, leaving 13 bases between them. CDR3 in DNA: TGTGCCAGCAGCTTGATTGGGGCAGGTGCTGAAGCTTTCTTT. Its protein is CASSLIGAGAEAFF.

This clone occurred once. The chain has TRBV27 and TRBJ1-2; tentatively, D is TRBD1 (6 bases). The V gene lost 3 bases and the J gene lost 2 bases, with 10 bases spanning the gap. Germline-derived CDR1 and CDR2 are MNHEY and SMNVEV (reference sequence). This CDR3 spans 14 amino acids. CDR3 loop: CASSFRGPNYGYTF. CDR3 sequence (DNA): TGTGCCAGCAGTTTCAGGGGACCGAACTATGGCTACACCTTC.

This CDR3 reads CASSGGASGGANTGELFF. The DNA for the CDR3 is TGTGCCAGCAGCGGAGGAGCTAGCGGGGGGGCCAACACCGGGGAGCTGTTTTTT. This sequence joins TRBV4-2 and TRBJ2-2; TRBD2 matches 12 bases. Unmatched junction bases numbered 9, after V lost 5 bases and J lost 2 bases. The germline V gene encodes CDR1 LGHNA and CDR2 YNFKEQ. This CDR3 comprises 18 residues.

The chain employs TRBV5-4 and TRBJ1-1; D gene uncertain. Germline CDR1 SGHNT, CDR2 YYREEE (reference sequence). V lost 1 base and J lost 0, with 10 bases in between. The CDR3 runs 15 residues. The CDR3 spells CASSLLRGVNTEAFF. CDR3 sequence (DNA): TGTGCCAGCAGCTTGTTGCGGGGAGTGAACACTGAAGCTTTCTTT.

Here the CDR3 DNA reads TGCGCCAGCAGCCCGGGACTAGCGGGGGGGCCAGACACAGATACGCAGTATTTT. Translating it yields CASSPGLAGGPDTDTQYF. The chain is built from TRBV4-1 and TRBJ2-3; TRBD2 matches at 16 bases. The trim removed 4 bases at V and 2 bases at J, leaving 6 bases unmatched. CDR1 is MGHRA, CDR2 YSYEKL, per germline. The CDR3 is 18 amino acids.

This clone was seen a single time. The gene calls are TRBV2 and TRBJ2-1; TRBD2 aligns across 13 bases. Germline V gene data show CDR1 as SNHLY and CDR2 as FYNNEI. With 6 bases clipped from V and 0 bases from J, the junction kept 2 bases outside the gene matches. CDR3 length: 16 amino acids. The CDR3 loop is CASRTSGGSSYNEQFF. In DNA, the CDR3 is TGTGCCAGCAGGACTAGCGGGGGGAGCTCCTACAATGAGCAGTTCTTC.

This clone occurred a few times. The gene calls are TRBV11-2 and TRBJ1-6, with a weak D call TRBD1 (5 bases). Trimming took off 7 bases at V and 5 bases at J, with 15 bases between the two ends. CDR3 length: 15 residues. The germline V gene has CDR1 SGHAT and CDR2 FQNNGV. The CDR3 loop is CASNRGGRNNSPLHF. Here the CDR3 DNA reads TGTGCCAGCAACCGGGGGGGTCGAAATAATTCACCCCTCCACTTT. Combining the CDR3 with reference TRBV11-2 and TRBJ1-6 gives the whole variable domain EAGVAQSPRYKIIEKRQSVAFWCNPISGHATLYWYQQILGQGPKLLIQFQNNGVVDDSQLPKDRFSAERLKGVDSTLKIQPAKLEDSAVYLCASNRGGRNNSPLHFGNGTRLTVT.

The CDR3 region has the DNA TGTGCCAGCCACAGGGGGTTCATGAACACTGAAGCTTTCTTT. Amino acid sequence: CASHRGFMNTEAFF. The rearrangement links TRBV2 to TRBJ1-1, with 8 bases aligning to TRBD1. This CDR3 has 14 residues. V trimming: 8 bases; J trimming: 0 bases; junction bases outside the gene matches: 5. The germline V gene encodes CDR1 SNHLY and CDR2 FYNNEI. The full variable domain, its missing parts supplied by reference TRBV2 and TRBJ1-1, is EPEVTQTPSHQVTQMGQEVILRCVPISNHLYFYWYRQILGQKVEFLVSFYNNEISEKSEIFDDQFSVERPDGSNFTLKIRSTKLEDSAMYFCASHRGFMNTEAFFGQGTRLTVV.

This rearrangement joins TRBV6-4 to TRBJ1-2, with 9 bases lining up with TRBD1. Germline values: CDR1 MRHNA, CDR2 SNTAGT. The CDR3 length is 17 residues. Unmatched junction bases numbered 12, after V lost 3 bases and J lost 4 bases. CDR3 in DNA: TGTGCCAGCAGTGATCGGACAGGGGAGCCTGCTCTCTATGGCTACACCTTC. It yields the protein CASSDRTGEPALYGYTF.

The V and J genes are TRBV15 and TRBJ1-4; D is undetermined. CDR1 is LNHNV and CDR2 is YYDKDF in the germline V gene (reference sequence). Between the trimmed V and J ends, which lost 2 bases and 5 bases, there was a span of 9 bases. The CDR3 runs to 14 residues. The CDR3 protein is CATSRPDSNEKLFF. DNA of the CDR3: TGTGCCACCAGCAGACCGGACTCAAATGAAAAACTGTTTTTT.

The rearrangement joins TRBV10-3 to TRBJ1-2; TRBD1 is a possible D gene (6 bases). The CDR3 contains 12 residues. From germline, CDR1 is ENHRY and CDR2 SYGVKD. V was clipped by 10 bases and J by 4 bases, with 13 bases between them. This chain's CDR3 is CATRQDSYGYTF. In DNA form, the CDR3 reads TGTGCCACCCGACAGGATAGCTATGGCTACACCTTC.

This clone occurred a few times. The CDR3: CASLPSTGGVGWTEAFF. In DNA, the CDR3 is TGTGCCTCTCTTCCCTCCACAGGGGGAGTAGGCTGGACTGAAGCTTTCTTT. The chain has TRBV19 and TRBJ1-1, with 8 bases identical to TRBD1. The germline V gene encodes CDR1 LNHDA and CDR2 SQIVND (reference sequence). The CDR3 is made up of 17 amino acids. Trimming cost V 11 bases and J 5 bases; bases outside gene matches: 22.

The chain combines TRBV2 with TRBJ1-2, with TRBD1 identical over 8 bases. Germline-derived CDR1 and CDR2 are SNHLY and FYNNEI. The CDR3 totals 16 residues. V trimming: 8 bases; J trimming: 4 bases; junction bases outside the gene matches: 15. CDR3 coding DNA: TGTGCCAGCTCCGGGACAGGATCGGTGGTGGGCTATGGCTACACCTTC. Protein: CASSGTGSVVGYGYTF.

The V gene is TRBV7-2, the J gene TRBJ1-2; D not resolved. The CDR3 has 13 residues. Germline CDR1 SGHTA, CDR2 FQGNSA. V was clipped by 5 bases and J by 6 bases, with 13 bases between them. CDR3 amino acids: CASSHAGGDGYTF. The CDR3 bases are TGTGCCAGCAGCCACGCAGGCGGGGATGGCTACACCTTC.

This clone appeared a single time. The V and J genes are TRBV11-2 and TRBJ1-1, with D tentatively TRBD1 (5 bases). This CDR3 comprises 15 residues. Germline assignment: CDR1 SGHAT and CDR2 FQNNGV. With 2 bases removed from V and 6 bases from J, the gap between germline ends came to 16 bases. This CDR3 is CASSLTFSRGAEAFF. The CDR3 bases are TGTGCCAGCAGCTTAACGTTTTCCCGGGGGGCTGAAGCTTTCTTT. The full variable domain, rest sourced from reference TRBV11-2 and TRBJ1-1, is EAGVAQSPRYKIIEKRQSVAFWCNPISGHATLYWYQQILGQGPKLLIQFQNNGVVDDSQLPKDRFSAERLKGVDSTLKIQPAKLEDSAVYLCASSLTFSRGAEAFFGQGTRLTVV.

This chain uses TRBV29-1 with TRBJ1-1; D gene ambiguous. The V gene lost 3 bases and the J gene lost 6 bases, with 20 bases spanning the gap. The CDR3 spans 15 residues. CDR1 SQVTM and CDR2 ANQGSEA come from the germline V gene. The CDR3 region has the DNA TGCAGCGTTGATTTGGAAGGGTTGGGAGCCCCTGAAGCTTTCTTT. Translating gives CSVDLEGLGAPEAFF.

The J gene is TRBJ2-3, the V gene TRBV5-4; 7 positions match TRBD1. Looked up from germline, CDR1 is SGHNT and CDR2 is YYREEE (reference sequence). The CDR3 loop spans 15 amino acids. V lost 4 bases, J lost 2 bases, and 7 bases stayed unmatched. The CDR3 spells CASSGRDRATDTQYF. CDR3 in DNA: TGTGCCAGCAGCGGACGGGACAGAGCCACAGATACGCAGTATTTT. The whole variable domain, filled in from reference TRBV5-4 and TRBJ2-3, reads ETGVTQSPTHLIKTRGQQVTLRCSSQSGHNTVSWYQQALGQGPQFIFQYYREEENGRGNFPPRFSGLQFPNYSSELNVNALELDDSALYLCASSGRDRATDTQYFGPGTRLTVL.

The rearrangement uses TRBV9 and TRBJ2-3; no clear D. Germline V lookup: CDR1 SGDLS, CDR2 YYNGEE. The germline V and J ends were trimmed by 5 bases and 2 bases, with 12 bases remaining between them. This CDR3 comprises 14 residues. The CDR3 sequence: CASRRGLPTDTQYF. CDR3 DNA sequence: TGTGCCAGCAGACGCGGCCTTCCCACAGATACGCAGTATTTT. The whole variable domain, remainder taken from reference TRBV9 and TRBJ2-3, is DSGVTQTPKHLITATGQRVTLRCSPRSGDLSVYWYQQSLDQGLQFLIQYYNGEERAKGNILERFSAQQFPDLHSELNLSSLELGDSALYFCASRRGLPTDTQYFGPGTRLTVL.

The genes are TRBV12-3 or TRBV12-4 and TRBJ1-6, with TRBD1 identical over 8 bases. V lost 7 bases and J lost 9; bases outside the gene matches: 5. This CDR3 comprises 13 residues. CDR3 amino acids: CASKTGGGSPLHF. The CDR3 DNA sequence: TGTGCCAGCAAAACAGGGGGAGGTTCACCCCTCCACTTT.

The CDR3 here is CASSQALEAFF. The CDR3 coding sequence is TGCGCCAGCAGCCAGGCTTTGGAAGCTTTCTTT. The V gene is TRBV4-1, the J gene TRBJ1-1; D not resolved. Deletions cut 3 bases from V and 8 bases from J, with 7 bases between. The CDR3 is made up of 11 amino acids. Germline assignment: CDR1 MGHRA and CDR2 YSYEKL.

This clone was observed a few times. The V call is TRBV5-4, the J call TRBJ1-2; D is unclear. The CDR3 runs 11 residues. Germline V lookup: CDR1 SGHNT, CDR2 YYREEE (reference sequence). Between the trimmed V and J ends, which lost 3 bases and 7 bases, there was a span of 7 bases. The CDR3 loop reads CASSWSGGYTF. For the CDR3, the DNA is TGTGCCAGCAGCTGGAGCGGTGGCTACACCTTC.

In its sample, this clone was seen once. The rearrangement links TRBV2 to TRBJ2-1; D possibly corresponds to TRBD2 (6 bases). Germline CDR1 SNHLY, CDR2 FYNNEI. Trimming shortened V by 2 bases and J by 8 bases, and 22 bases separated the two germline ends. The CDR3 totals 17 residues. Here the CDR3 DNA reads TGTGCCAGCAGTGAATGGGGCAGTGGAGGGTTCGGGTATGAGCAGTTCTTC. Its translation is CASSEWGSGGFGYEQFF. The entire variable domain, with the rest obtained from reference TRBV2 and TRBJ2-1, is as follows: EPEVTQTPSHQVTQMGQEVILRCVPISNHLYFYWYRQILGQKVEFLVSFYNNEISEKSEIFDDQFSVERPDGSNFTLKIRSTKLEDSAMYFCASSEWGSGGFGYEQFFGPGTRLTVL.

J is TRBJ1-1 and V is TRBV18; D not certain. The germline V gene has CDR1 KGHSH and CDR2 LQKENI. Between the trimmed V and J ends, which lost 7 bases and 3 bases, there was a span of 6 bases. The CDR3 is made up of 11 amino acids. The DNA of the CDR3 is TGTGCCAGCTATAGCCACACTGAAGCTTTCTTT. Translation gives CASYSHTEAFF. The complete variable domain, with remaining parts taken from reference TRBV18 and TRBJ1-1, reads NAGVMQNPRHLVRRRGQEARLRCSPMKGHSHVYWYRQLPEEGLKFMVYLQKENIIDESGMPKERFSAEFPKEGPSILRIQQVVRGDSAAYFCASYSHTEAFFGQGTRLTVV.

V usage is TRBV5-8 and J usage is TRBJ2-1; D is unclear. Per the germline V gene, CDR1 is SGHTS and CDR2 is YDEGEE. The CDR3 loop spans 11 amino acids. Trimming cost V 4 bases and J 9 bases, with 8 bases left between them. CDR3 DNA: TGTGCCAGCAGCCCTCGGAGTGAGCAGTTCTTC. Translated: CASSPRSEQFF.

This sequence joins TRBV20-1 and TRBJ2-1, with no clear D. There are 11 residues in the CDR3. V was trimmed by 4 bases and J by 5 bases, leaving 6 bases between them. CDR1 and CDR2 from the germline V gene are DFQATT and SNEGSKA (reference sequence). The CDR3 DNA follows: TGCAGTGCTACGACAAACAATGAGCAGTTCTTC. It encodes CSATTNNEQFF.

Here the CDR3 reads CASKLLLSTDTQYF. The CDR3 nucleotides read TGTGCCAGCAAGCTACTACTAAGCACAGATACGCAGTATTTT. The genes are TRBV2 and TRBJ2-3; D remains ambiguous. This CDR3 spans 14 amino acids. The V gene lost 7 bases and the J gene lost 0 bases, with 11 bases spanning the gap. CDR1 SNHLY and CDR2 FYNNEI come from the germline V gene. Full variable domain (outside the CDR3, taken from reference TRBV2 and TRBJ2-3): EPEVTQTPSHQVTQMGQEVILRCVPISNHLYFYWYRQILGQKVEFLVSFYNNEISEKSEIFDDQFSVERPDGSNFTLKIRSTKLEDSAMYFCASKLLLSTDTQYFGPGTRLTVL.

CDR3 DNA sequence: TGTGCCAGCAGCGTAACTTCCCGAGGGGAGACCCAGTACTTC. Its protein is CASSVTSRGETQYF. The rearrangement links TRBV9 to TRBJ2-5, with D possibly being TRBD2 (5 bases). V gave up 1 base and J gave up 5 bases, with 12 bases separating them. This CDR3 has 14 residues. Germline assignment: CDR1 SGDLS and CDR2 YYNGEE.

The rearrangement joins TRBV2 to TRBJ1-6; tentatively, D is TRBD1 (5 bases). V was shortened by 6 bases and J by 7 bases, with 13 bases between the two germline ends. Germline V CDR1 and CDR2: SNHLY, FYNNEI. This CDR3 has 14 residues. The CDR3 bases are TGTGCCAGCAGCGACCAGGGCTTCAATTCACCCCTCCACTTT. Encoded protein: CASSDQGFNSPLHF.

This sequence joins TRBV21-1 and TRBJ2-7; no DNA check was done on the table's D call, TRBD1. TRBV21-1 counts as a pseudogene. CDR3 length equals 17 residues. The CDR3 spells CASSKVSKQPAFYEQYV. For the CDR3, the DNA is TGTGCCAGCAGCAAAGTTTCGAAACAGCCTGCTTTCTACGAGCAGTACGTC.